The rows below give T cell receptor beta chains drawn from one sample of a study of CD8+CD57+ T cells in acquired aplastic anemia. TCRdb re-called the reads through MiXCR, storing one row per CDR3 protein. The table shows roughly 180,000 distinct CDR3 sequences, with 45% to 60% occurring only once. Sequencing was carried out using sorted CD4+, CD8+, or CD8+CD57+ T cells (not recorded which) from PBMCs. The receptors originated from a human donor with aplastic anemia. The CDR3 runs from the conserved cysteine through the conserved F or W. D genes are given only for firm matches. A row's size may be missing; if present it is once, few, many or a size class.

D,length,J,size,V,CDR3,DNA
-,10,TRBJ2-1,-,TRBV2,CASSVGEQFF,TGTGCCAGCAGTGTCGGCGAGCAGTTCTTC
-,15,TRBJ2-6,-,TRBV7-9,CASSLDGGGANVLTF,TGTGCCAGCAGCTTAGACGGGGGTGGGGCCAACGTCCTGACTTTC
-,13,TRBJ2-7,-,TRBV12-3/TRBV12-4,CASSPSSIYEQYF,TGTGCCAGCAGTCCCTCATCTATCTACGAGCAGTACTTC
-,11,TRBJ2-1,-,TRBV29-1,CSVDLGTEQFF,TGCAGCGTTGATTTGGGGACCGAGCAGTTCTTC
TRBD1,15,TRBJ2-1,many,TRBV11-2,CASSFPGQGVPEQFF,TGTGCCAGCAGCTTCCCGGGACAGGGGGTTCCTGAGCAGTTCTTC
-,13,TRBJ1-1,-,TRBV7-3,CASRQTGNTEAFF,TGTGCCAGCAGACAAACAGGGAACACTGAAGCTTTCTTT
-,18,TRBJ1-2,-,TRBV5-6,CASSFWSQGPDRNYGYTF,TGTGCCAGCAGCTTTTGGTCCCAGGGTCCCGACAGGAACTATGGCTACACCTTC
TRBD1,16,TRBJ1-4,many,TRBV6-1,CASSASSGTGDEKLFF,TGTGCCAGCAGTGCAAGCTCCGGGACAGGGGATGAAAAACTGTTTTTT
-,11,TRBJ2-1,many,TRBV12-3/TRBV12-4,CASSLVRQQFF,TGTGCCAGCAGTTTAGTCCGACAACAGTTCTTC
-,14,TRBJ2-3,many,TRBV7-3,CASSPYEGGSAQYF,TGTGCCAGCAGCCCGTACGAAGGGGGGTCTGCGCAGTATTTT